The 29 T cell receptor beta chains in this list originate from one sample, sequenced in a study of T cells in localized non-small cell lung cancer. Only in-frame clones appear in the TCRdb table, and some are missing; sequencing was by immunoSEQ multiplex PCR. The sample comprises tens of thousands of clones, about nine tenths of which are singletons, and 20% rests with the top ten. Sequenced here: peripheral blood, sampled before any cancer treatment. These TCRs come from a man between 40 and 70 years old with stage I lung adenocarcinoma.

This chain links TRBV30 with TRBJ1-2; D unresolved. Germline assignment: CDR1 GTSNPN and CDR2 SVGIG (reference sequence). The CDR3 consists of 15 residues. The ends were cut back, 1 base at V and 4 bases at J, with 16 bases in the middle. CDR3 region: CAWSAHYIFRYGYTF. CDR3 nucleotides: TGTGCCTGGAGTGCACATTATATTTTCCGCTATGGCTACACCTTC.

This chain links TRBV18 with TRBJ2-6; D is possibly TRBD1 or TRBD2 (5 bases each). V shed 3 bases and J shed 4 bases, with 10 bases lying between them. Germline V gives CDR1 KGHSH, CDR2 LQKENI. This CDR3 is built from 15 residues. The CDR3 loop reads CASSPRDAGANVLTF. The CDR3 nucleotides are TGTGCCAGCTCACCCCGGGACGCCGGGGCCAACGTCCTGACTTTC.

This clone was seen a single time. The rearrangement uses TRBV30 and TRBJ2-1, with D unclear. Trimming removed 3 bases at V and 2 bases at J, with 8 bases between. Looked up from germline, CDR1 is GTSNPN and CDR2 is SVGIG (reference sequence). This CDR3 has 13 residues. The chain's CDR3 is CAWSYTAYNEQFF. CDR3 sequence (DNA): TGTGCCTGGAGCTACACAGCCTACAATGAGCAGTTCTTC.

The CDR3 spells CASSQGHGGGSYEQYF. CDR3 DNA: TGCGCCAGCAGCCAAGGTCACGGCGGGGGGTCCTACGAGCAGTACTTC. The V gene is TRBV4-1, the J gene TRBJ2-7; TRBD2 agrees at 8 bases. The CDR3 consists of 16 residues. J was trimmed by 1 base and V by 1 base; bases with no gene match: 6. Germline lookup yields CDR1 MGHRA and CDR2 YSYEKL.

V usage is TRBV29-1 and J usage is TRBJ2-5; D is possibly TRBD1 or TRBD2 (7 bases each). The germline gives CDR1 SQVTM, CDR2 ANQGSEA. The CDR3 sequence is 12 residues long. Trimming stripped 7 bases from V and 4 bases from J, with 13 bases between. The DNA of the CDR3 is TGCAGCGCCACAGGGGAGGGAGAGACCCAGTACTTC. This translates into CSATGEGETQYF.

V is TRBV13 and J is TRBJ2-7; the D call may be TRBD1 or TRBD2 (5 bases each). Trimming cost V 5 bases and J 2 bases, with 10 bases left between them. Looked up from germline, CDR1 is PRHDT and CDR2 is FYEKMQ (reference sequence). The CDR3 is 13 residues long. CDR3 bases: TGTGCCAGCAGCCTCGGGGCAGCCTACGAGCAGTACTTC. Translating gives CASSLGAAYEQYF. The complete variable domain, with remaining parts taken from reference TRBV13 and TRBJ2-7, reads AAGVIQSPRHLIKEKRETATLKCYPIPRHDTVYWYQQGPGQDPQFLISFYEKMQSDKGSIPDRFSAQQFSDYHSELNMSSLELGDSALYFCASSLGAAYEQYFGPGTRLTVT.

V gene TRBV10-3 combines with J gene TRBJ2-2; 8 bases line up with TRBD1. The V gene's germline CDR1 is ENHRY and CDR2 SYGVKD. V gave up 0 bases and J gave up 3 bases; unmatched junction bases: 0. This CDR3 is 15 amino acids long. The CDR3 coding sequence is TGTGCCATCAGTGAGTCGGACAGGGACACCGGGGAGCTGTTTTTT. Its translation is CAISESDRDTGELFF.

The chain has TRBV11-2 and TRBJ2-7; 14 bases map to TRBD2. Trimming cost V 5 bases and J 1 base; bases outside gene matches: 13. This CDR3 has 19 amino acids. CDR1 is SGHAT, CDR2 FQNNGV, per germline. In nucleotides, the CDR3 is TGTGCCAGCAGCCCGTGGACTAGCGGGAGGATGGGTAGGTCCTACGAGCAGTACTTC. Translation gives CASSPWTSGRMGRSYEQYF. The entire variable domain, with the rest obtained from reference TRBV11-2 and TRBJ2-7, is as follows: EAGVAQSPRYKIIEKRQSVAFWCNPISGHATLYWYQQILGQGPKLLIQFQNNGVVDDSQLPKDRFSAERLKGVDSTLKIQPAKLEDSAVYLCASSPWTSGRMGRSYEQYFGPGTRLTVT.

V and J are TRBV30 and TRBJ2-7, with 7 bases that match TRBD2. Trimming took 7 bases from V and 4 from J; bases not matched to a gene: 10. CDR1 and CDR2 from the germline V gene are GTSNPN and SVGIG (reference sequence). CDR3 size: 13 residues. DNA for the CDR3: TGTGCCTTAGTAATGGGGGGGGATTACGAGCAGTACTTC. Amino acids: CALVMGGDYEQYF.

The genes are TRBV5-1 and TRBJ1-4, with D possibly being TRBD1 (5 bases). The germline V and J ends were trimmed by 0 bases and 0 bases, with 9 bases remaining between them. CDR3 length equals 16 residues. Germline CDR1 reads SGHRS; CDR2 reads YFSETQ. The CDR3 reads CASSLAGSATNEKLFF. DNA of the CDR3: TGCGCCAGCAGCTTGGCAGGGTCTGCAACTAATGAAAAACTGTTTTTT.

This clone has only one observation. V is TRBV6-4 and J is TRBJ2-1; the D gene is possibly TRBD2 (7 bases). The CDR3 totals 15 residues. The germline V and J ends were trimmed by 4 bases and 16 bases, with 26 bases remaining between them. Germline V lookup: CDR1 MRHNA, CDR2 SNTAGT. This CDR3 reads CASSVASGGGDGIFF. The CDR3 DNA is TGTGCCAGCAGTGTGGCTAGCGGAGGGGGGGATGGGATCTTCTTC.

The chain recombines TRBV6-5 with TRBJ1-6; D is perhaps TRBD1 (5 bases). The ends were cut back, 4 bases at V and 7 bases at J, with 11 bases in the middle. Germline lookup yields CDR1 MNHEY and CDR2 SVGAGI. The CDR3 is 14 residues long. The CDR3 here is CASSWGAPNSPLHF. In DNA, the CDR3 is TGTGCCAGCAGTTGGGGCGCCCCAAATTCACCCCTCCACTTT.

The V gene is TRBV7-9, the J gene TRBJ2-7; TRBD1 aligns across 7 bases. CDR3 length: 14 residues. The germline CDR1 and CDR2 sequences are SEHNR and FQNEAQ (reference sequence). The V segment lost 3 bases and the J segment 5 bases; nucleotides outside the gene matches: 7. CDR3 protein: CASSFQGVGNEQYF. The CDR3 region has the DNA TGTGCCAGCAGCTTTCAGGGGGTCGGCAACGAGCAGTACTTC.

The V gene is TRBV28, the J gene TRBJ2-5; tentatively, D is TRBD1 (7 bases). The CDR3 is 14 amino acids. V was pared by 2 bases and J by 5 bases, with 12 bases between. Germline loops: CDR1 MDHEN, CDR2 SYDVKM. The CDR3 region is CASSLRRGPETQYF. The DNA of the CDR3 is TGTGCCAGCAGTTTAAGGAGGGGGCCCGAGACCCAGTACTTC.

The J gene is TRBJ1-2, the V gene TRBV27, with no clear D. V was pared by 1 base and J by 2 bases, with 14 bases between. The CDR3 sequence is 16 residues long. The V gene's germline CDR1 is MNHEY and CDR2 SMNVEV (reference sequence). The CDR3 region is CASSLYGNLPNYGYTF. The CDR3 DNA sequence: TGTGCCAGCAGTTTATACGGGAATCTACCGAACTATGGCTACACCTTC.

The chain joins TRBV5-1 to TRBJ2-3; D is unclear. Trimming stripped 0 bases from V and 3 bases from J, with 11 bases between. Germline CDR1 is SGHRS and CDR2 is YFSETQ. CDR3 length: 15 residues. The CDR3 DNA is TGCGCCAGCAGCTTGGCTGGGATTCAGACAGATACGCAGTATTTT. It is translated as CASSLAGIQTDTQYF. The complete variable domain, with remaining parts taken from reference TRBV5-1 and TRBJ2-3, reads KAGVTQTPRYLIKTRGQQVTLSCSPISGHRSVSWYQQTPGQGLQFLFEYFSETQRNKGNFPGRFSGRQFSNSRSEMNVSTLELGDSALYLCASSLAGIQTDTQYFGPGTRLTVL.

This chain links TRBV27 with TRBJ2-7; 7 bases line up with TRBD1. Germline CDR1 reads MNHEY; CDR2 reads SMNVEV (reference sequence). The junction had 3 bases not matched to a gene; V was cut back by 1 base and J by 3 bases. The CDR3 spans 14 residues. The CDR3 sequence: CASSLLAGGYEQYF. Written as DNA, the CDR3 is TGTGCCAGCAGTTTATTGGCAGGGGGCTACGAGCAGTACTTC.

On this clone: This sample also contains other DNA sequences that code for the same CDR3. The gene calls are TRBV6-5 and TRBJ1-1, with D unresolved. The germline CDR1 and CDR2 sequences are MNHEY and SVGAGI. The V and J ends lost 3 bases and 2 bases respectively, with 7 bases between them. CDR3 size: 13 residues. CDR3 amino acids: CASSYRGNTEAFF. DNA for the CDR3: TGTGCCAGCAGTTATCGGGGAAACACTGAAGCTTTCTTT.

The CDR3 bases are TGTGCCAGCAGTATGGGACAGGGGCAGGGCTACACCTTC. Amino acids: CASSMGQGQGYTF. V and J are TRBV28 and TRBJ1-2; TRBD1 aligns across 10 bases. CDR1 is MDHEN and CDR2 is SYDVKM in the germline V gene. This CDR3 comprises 13 residues. V dropped 5 bases and J dropped 8; count of bases not matched to a gene: 5.

This rearrangement joins TRBV6-5 to TRBJ2-3, with D possibly TRBD1 on 7 matching bases. From germline, CDR1 is MNHEY and CDR2 SVGAGI. The CDR3 runs 14 residues. V lost 4 bases and J 4 bases, leaving 12 bases between the germline ends. Written as DNA, the CDR3 is TGTGCCAGCAGTTTCACAGGGGAGGCAGATACGCAGTATTTT. This gives the protein CASSFTGEADTQYF.

J is TRBJ2-3 and V is TRBV25-1; D unclear. This CDR3 is 14 amino acids long. The V end was cut by 2 bases, the J end by 3 bases, with 9 bases between. In germline, CDR1 is MGHDK, CDR2 SYGVNS. CDR3 bases: TGTGCCAGCAGTGAAAGGATCGAGACAGATACGCAGTATTTT. Its translation: CASSERIETDTQYF.

This clone is a singleton in its sample. The chain carries TRBV19 and TRBJ1-1; 7 nucleotides agree with TRBD1. This CDR3 contains 15 residues. V dropped 4 bases and J dropped 1; count of bases not matched to a gene: 6. Germline values: CDR1 LNHDA, CDR2 SQIVND (reference sequence). The CDR3 sequence: CASSTQGQTNTEAFF. DNA of the CDR3: TGTGCCAGTAGTACCCAGGGACAGACGAACACTGAAGCTTTCTTT.

The V gene is TRBV5-6, the J gene TRBJ1-4; 9 bases are shared with TRBD1. The germline gives CDR1 SGHDT, CDR2 YYEEEE. The V segment lost 4 bases and the J segment 1 base; nucleotides outside the gene matches: 11. The CDR3 consists of 18 residues. The CDR3 DNA reads TGTGCCAGCAGCACTGGAGGGACAGGGTCAGTAACTAATGAAAAACTGTTTTTT. Encoded protein: CASSTGGTGSVTNEKLFF.

The V gene is TRBV7-6, the J gene TRBJ2-1, with 9 bases aligning to TRBD1. Germline V gene lookup returns CDR1 SGHVS and CDR2 FNYEAQ. The CDR3 runs 12 residues. J was trimmed by 11 bases and V by 5 bases; bases with no gene match: 4. Here the CDR3 DNA reads TGTGCCAGCAGCACGGACAGGGGAAAGCAGTTCTTC. Translation gives CASSTDRGKQFF.

The V gene is TRBV5-1, the J gene TRBJ2-7; TRBD2 is a possible D gene (7 bases). Trimming pared 0 bases from V and 2 bases from J, leaving 9 bases between. This CDR3 region has 14 residues. From germline, CDR1 is SGHRS and CDR2 YFSETQ. CDR3 in amino acids: CASSLEGGTYEQYF. Here the CDR3 DNA reads TGCGCCAGCAGCTTGGAGGGGGGGACCTACGAGCAGTACTTC.

This clone was detected only a few times. This CDR3 reads CASSPGTGSPYEQYF. Written as DNA, the CDR3 is TGTGCCAGCAGCCCAGGGACAGGGAGCCCCTACGAGCAGTACTTC. The chain is built from TRBV7-2 and TRBJ2-7; 9 nucleotides agree with TRBD1. Germline V gene sequence: CDR1 SGHTA, CDR2 FQGNSA. CDR3 length: 15 residues. After removal of 5 bases from V and 2 bases from J, the junction contained 7 bases not matched to a gene.

This rearrangement joins TRBV19 to TRBJ1-5; no reliable D call. The CDR3 runs 16 residues. The germline gives CDR1 LNHDA, CDR2 SQIVND (reference sequence). Deletions cut 5 bases from V and 7 bases from J, with 21 bases between. Here the CDR3 DNA reads TGTGCCAGTAGTGCCCGCCGCAGGTCGGGGTGGCAGCCCCAGCATTTT. Its protein product is CASSARRRSGWQPQHF.

The chain recombines TRBV6-1 with TRBJ2-3, with D possibly TRBD2 on 6 matching bases. This CDR3 is 14 amino acids long. From germline, CDR1 is MNHNS and CDR2 SASEGT. The ends were cut back, 6 bases at V and 5 bases at J, with 15 bases in the middle. The CDR3 reads CASRKPGGIDTQYF. In nucleotides, the CDR3 is TGTGCCAGCAGGAAACCTGGGGGGATAGATACGCAGTATTTT.

J is TRBJ2-5 and V is TRBV11-2, with TRBD2 matching 9 bases. This CDR3 spans 14 amino acids. CDR1 and CDR2 (germline): SGHAT, FQNNGV. The ends lost 0 bases at V and 10 bases at J; junction bases unmatched: 6. CDR3 sequence (DNA): TGTGCCAGCAGCTTAGAGGCTAGCGGGGTGGGCCAGTACTTC. This translates into CASSLEASGVGQYF. The full variable domain, completed using reference TRBV11-2 and TRBJ2-5, is EAGVAQSPRYKIIEKRQSVAFWCNPISGHATLYWYQQILGQGPKLLIQFQNNGVVDDSQLPKDRFSAERLKGVDSTLKIQPAKLEDSAVYLCASSLEASGVGQYFGPGTRLLVL.